This TCR beta chain was obtained from a study of T cells after yellow fever vaccination. This clonotype was recorded a few times. What it binds is not known. By 5'RACE template switching, TCR cDNA was produced, with a universal primer site and UMIs added in the process. Via MiXCR, TCRdb re-called the 5' RACE reads, giving one row per CDR3 protein. The sample includes 230,000 or so distinct CDR3 sequences, 6.7% seen only once; the top ten take 1.1%. General study findings and limits: Overlap between CD4 and CD8 compartments was detected for a small share of clonotypes. Among primary-vaccination clones, most reappeared after the booster, at about 95% for CD4 and 88% for CD8.

The material was CD4+ T cells sorted from PBMCs, obtained on the day of the yellow fever booster vaccination. The TCR comes from a man younger than 45 who received the YFV17D yellow fever vaccine.

CDR3 nucleotides: TGCGCCAGCAGCGCAGGGAACAATCAGCCCCAGCATTTT. This encodes CASSAGNNQPQHF. The chain recombines TRBV5-1 with TRBJ1-5; a possible D gene is TRBD1 (5 bases). The germline V and J ends were trimmed by 4 bases and 3 bases, with 8 bases remaining between them. In germline, CDR1 is SGHRS, CDR2 YFSETQ. This CDR3 region has 13 residues. Together with reference TRBV5-1 and TRBJ1-5, the CDR3 gives the full variable domain: KAGVTQTPRYLIKTRGQQVTLSCSPISGHRSVSWYQQTPGQGLQFLFEYFSETQRNKGNFPGRFSGRQFSNSRSEMNVSTLELGDSALYLCASSAGNNQPQHFGDGTRLSIL.